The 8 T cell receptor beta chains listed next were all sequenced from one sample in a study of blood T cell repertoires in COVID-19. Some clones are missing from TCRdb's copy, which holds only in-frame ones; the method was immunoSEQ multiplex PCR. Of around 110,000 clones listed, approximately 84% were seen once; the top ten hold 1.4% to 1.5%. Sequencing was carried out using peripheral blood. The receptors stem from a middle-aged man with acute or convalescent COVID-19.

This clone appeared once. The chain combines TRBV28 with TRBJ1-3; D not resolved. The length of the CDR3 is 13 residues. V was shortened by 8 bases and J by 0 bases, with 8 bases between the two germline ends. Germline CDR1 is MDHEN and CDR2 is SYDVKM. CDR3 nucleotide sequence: TGTGCCAGCGGGCTCGTCTCTGGAAACACCATATATTTT. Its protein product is CASGLVSGNTIYF.

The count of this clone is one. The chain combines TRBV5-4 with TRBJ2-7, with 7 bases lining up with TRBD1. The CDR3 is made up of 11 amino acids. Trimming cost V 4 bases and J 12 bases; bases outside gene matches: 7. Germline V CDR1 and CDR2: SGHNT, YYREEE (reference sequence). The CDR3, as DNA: TGTGCCAGCAGCCTAGGGACAGATCGGTACTTC. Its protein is CASSLGTDRYF.

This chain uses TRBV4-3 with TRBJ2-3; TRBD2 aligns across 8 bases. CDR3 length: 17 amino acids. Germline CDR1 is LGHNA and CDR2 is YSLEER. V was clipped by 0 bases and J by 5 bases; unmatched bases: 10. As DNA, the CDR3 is TGCGCCAGCAGCCAAGATTGGCGGGGGGCCGACCTAGATACGCAGTATTTT. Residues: CASSQDWRGADLDTQYF.

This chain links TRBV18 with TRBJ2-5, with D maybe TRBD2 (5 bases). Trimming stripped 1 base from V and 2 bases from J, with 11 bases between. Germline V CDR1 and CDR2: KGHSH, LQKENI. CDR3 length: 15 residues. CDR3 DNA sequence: TGTGCCAGCTCACCACGGGCGGGCAGTCAAGAGACCCAGTACTTC. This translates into CASSPRAGSQETQYF.

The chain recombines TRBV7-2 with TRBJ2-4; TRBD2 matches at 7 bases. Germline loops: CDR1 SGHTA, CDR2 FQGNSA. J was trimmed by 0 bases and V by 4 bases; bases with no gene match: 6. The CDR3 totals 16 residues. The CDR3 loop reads CASSSEAGQAKNIQYF. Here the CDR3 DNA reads TGTGCCAGCAGCTCAGAAGCGGGGCAAGCCAAAAACATTCAGTACTTC.

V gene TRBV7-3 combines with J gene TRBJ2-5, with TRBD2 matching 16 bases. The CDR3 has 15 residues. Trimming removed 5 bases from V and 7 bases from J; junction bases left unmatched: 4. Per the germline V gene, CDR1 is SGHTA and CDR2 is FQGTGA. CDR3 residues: CASSPGLAGGVTQYF. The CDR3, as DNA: TGTGCCAGCAGCCCGGGACTAGCGGGAGGGGTGACCCAGTACTTC.

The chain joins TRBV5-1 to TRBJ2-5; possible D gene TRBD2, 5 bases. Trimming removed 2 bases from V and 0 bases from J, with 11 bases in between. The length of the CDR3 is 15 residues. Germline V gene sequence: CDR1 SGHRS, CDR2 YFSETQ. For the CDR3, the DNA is TGCGCCAGCAGCTTCGCGTCCGGGGACCAAGAGACCCAGTACTTC. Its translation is CASSFASGDQETQYF.

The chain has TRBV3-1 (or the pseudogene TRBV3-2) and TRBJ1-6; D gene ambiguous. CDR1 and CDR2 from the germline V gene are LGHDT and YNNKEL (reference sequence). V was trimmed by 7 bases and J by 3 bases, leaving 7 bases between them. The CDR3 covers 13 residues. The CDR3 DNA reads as TGTGCCAGCAAACCCGGCTATAATTCACCCCTCCACTTT. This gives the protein CASKPGYNSPLHF.